This is a list of T cell receptor beta chains from one sample in a study of blood T cell repertoires in COVID-19. TCRdb's copy holds only in-frame clones and misses some; the assay was immunoSEQ multiplex PCR. Here the sample spans more than 85,000 clones, nearly 90% being singletons. The sequenced material came from peripheral blood. Receptors were obtained from a man aged 70-80 years with acute or convalescent COVID-19. The CDR3 runs from the conserved cysteine through the conserved F or W. Each record gives: J gene, V gene, clone size, D gene, CDR3 DNA, CDR3 protein. D genes are given only for firm matches. Clone sizes are given selectively: once, few, many, or a class where the clone is expanded.

j_gene: TRBJ1-1; v_gene: TRBV19; abundance: .; d_gene: .; CDR3nt: TGTGCCAGTACCCAGAACACTGAAGCTTTCTTT; CDR3aa: CASTQNTEAFF
j_gene: TRBJ2-2; v_gene: TRBV6-5; abundance: .; d_gene: .; CDR3nt: TGTGCCAGCAGCCTGGACGGGGATAACACCGGGGAGCTGTTTTTT; CDR3aa: CASSLDGDNTGELFF
j_gene: TRBJ2-3; v_gene: TRBV6-4; abundance: once; d_gene: TRBD1; CDR3nt: TGTGCCAGCAGTGACGGACAGGGCACAGATACGCAGTATTTT; CDR3aa: CASSDGQGTDTQYF
j_gene: TRBJ1-1; v_gene: TRBV5-1; abundance: .; d_gene: .; CDR3nt: TGCGCCAGCAGCTCTACCGACCGCGACATGAACACTGAAGCTTTCTTT; CDR3aa: CASSSTDRDMNTEAFF
j_gene: TRBJ2-2; v_gene: TRBV2; abundance: .; d_gene: .; CDR3nt: TGTGCCAGCAGCCGACAGGGAGGCACCGGGGAGCTGTTTTTT; CDR3aa: CASSRQGGTGELFF
j_gene: TRBJ2-7; v_gene: TRBV30; abundance: few; d_gene: .; CDR3nt: TGTGCCTGGAAGGAGTTTACCTCCTACGAGCAGTACTTC; CDR3aa: CAWKEFTSYEQYF
j_gene: TRBJ2-3; v_gene: TRBV2; abundance: .; d_gene: .; CDR3nt: TGTGCCAGCAGTGAAAGCTTAGCAGCCGATACGCAGTATTTT; CDR3aa: CASSESLAADTQYF
j_gene: TRBJ2-3; v_gene: TRBV19; abundance: .; d_gene: TRBD1; CDR3nt: TGTGCCATCGGGGGACAGGGCAGAACAGATACGCAGTATTTT; CDR3aa: CAIGGQGRTDTQYF
j_gene: TRBJ1-2; v_gene: TRBV2; abundance: .; d_gene: TRBD1; CDR3nt: TGTGCCAGCGCCGCACCGGGACAGGGGAGAGTCGCCTTC; CDR3aa: CASAAPGQGRVAF
j_gene: TRBJ2-5; v_gene: TRBV18; abundance: .; d_gene: .; CDR3nt: TGTGCCAGCTCACCACCCAGTGCCGGGGAAGAGACCCAGTACTTC; CDR3aa: CASSPPSAGEETQYF
j_gene: TRBJ1-5; v_gene: TRBV10-2; abundance: .; d_gene: TRBD1; CDR3nt: TGCGCCAGCAGTGATCACATCGGACAGGGAGGTCAGCCCCAGCATTTT; CDR3aa: CASSDHIGQGGQPQHF
j_gene: TRBJ2-5; v_gene: TRBV27; abundance: .; d_gene: TRBD1; CDR3nt: TGTGCCAGCAGTGGACAGGGCGCGCGAAGAGGGGGGACCCAGTACTTC; CDR3aa: CASSGQGARRGGTQYF
j_gene: TRBJ1-5; v_gene: TRBV5-1; abundance: .; d_gene: .; CDR3nt: TGCGCCAGCAGCCCCCGAGCAGGGGACGATCAGCCCCAGCATTTT; CDR3aa: CASSPRAGDDQPQHF
j_gene: TRBJ1-5; v_gene: TRBV27; abundance: .; d_gene: TRBD1; CDR3nt: TGTGCCAGCAGTTATAACCGGGACAGTAGCAATCAGCCCCAGCATTTT; CDR3aa: CASSYNRDSSNQPQHF
j_gene: TRBJ1-6; v_gene: TRBV2; abundance: few; d_gene: .; CDR3nt: TGTGCCAGCAGACCCAGACAATATTCACCCCTCCACTTT; CDR3aa: CASRPRQYSPLHF
j_gene: TRBJ2-7; v_gene: TRBV6-5; abundance: .; d_gene: .; CDR3nt: TGTGCCAGCAGTTACAGGTCAGGGCTCAGTGAGCAGTACTTC; CDR3aa: CASSYRSGLSEQYF